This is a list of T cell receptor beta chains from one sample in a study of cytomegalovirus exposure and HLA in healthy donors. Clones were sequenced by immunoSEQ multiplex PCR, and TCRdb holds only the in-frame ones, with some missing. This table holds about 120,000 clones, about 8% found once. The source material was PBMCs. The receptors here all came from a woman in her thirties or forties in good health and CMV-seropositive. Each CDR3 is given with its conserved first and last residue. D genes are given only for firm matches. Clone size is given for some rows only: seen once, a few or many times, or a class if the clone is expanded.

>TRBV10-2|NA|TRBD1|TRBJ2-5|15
CASSQGQPYQETQYF
TGCGCCAGCAGTCAGGGACAGCCGTACCAAGAGACCCAGTACTTC
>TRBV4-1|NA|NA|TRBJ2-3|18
CASSLLAPAQGLTDTQYF
TGCGCCAGCAGCCTGCTTGCTCCCGCGCAGGGACTCACAGATACGCAGTATTTT
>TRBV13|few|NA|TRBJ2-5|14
CASSQRQRKETQYF
TGTGCCAGCAGCCAAAGACAGCGAAAAGAGACCCAGTACTTC
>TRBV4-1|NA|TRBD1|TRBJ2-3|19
CASSQEGHTSGGGTDTQYF
TGCGCCAGCAGCCAAGAAGGCCATACATCAGGGGGCGGCACAGATACGCAGTATTTT
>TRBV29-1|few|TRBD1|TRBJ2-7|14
CSVEYLGQGHEQYF
TGCAGCGTTGAATATCTTGGACAGGGCCACGAGCAGTACTTC
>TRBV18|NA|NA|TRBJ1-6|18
CASSPSAGGAGYNSPLHF
TGTGCCAGCTCACCATCGGCGGGAGGGGCAGGCTATAATTCACCCCTCCACTTT
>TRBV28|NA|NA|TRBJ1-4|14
CASSPAGAREKLFF
TGTGCCAGCAGTCCCGCGGGGGCAAGGGAAAAACTGTTTTTT
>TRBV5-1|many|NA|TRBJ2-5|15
CASSQTGGGQETQYF
TGCGCCAGCAGCCAAACCGGCGGCGGGCAAGAGACCCAGTACTTC
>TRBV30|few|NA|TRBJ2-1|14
CACDGQSSYNEQFF
TGTGCCTGTGACGGACAGTCCTCCTACAATGAGCAGTTCTTC
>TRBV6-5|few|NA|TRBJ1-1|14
CASSQGLGDTEAFF
TGTGCCAGCAGCCAGGGGTTGGGGGACACTGAAGCTTTCTTT